One sample yielded the 22 T cell receptor beta chains listed below, sequenced in a study of a mutant IDH1 vaccine in newly diagnosed glioma. Method: immunoSEQ multiplex PCR; TCRdb's copy keeps in-frame clones and lacks some. The repertoire holds approximately 27,000 clones, with around 89% as singletons. Time point described: week 5, during vaccination. One vaccine dose held 300 ug of mutant IDH1 20-mer peptide and came with topical imiquimod. Antigen specificity for these receptors is unknown. Sequencing used PBMCs, obtained from a glioma patient whose treatment included an IDH1 peptide vaccine. The receptors originated from a man in his late teens or twenties with glioma.

The genes are TRBV5-1 and TRBJ1-1, with 11 bases matching TRBD1. Trimming removed 4 bases from V and 7 bases from J; junction bases left unmatched: 6. Germline CDR1 SGHRS, CDR2 YFSETQ. This CDR3 spans 14 amino acids. The CDR3 reads CASSGGTGGYEAFF. The CDR3 coding sequence is TGCGCCAGCAGCGGGGGGACAGGGGGGTATGAAGCTTTCTTT.

This clone has just one count. The V and J genes are TRBV7-9 and TRBJ2-2, with 9 positions matching TRBD1. The germline V gene has CDR1 SEHNR and CDR2 FQNEAQ (reference sequence). The CDR3 runs 14 residues. V dropped 5 bases and J dropped 5; count of bases not matched to a gene: 3. The CDR3 is CASSVGTGTGELFF. Here the CDR3 DNA reads TGTGCCAGCAGCGTGGGGACAGGGACCGGGGAGCTGTTTTTT.

The chain employs TRBV9 and TRBJ2-3; D is ambiguous. Trimming pared 0 bases from V and 0 bases from J, leaving 8 bases between. This CDR3 comprises 15 residues. Germline CDR1 SGDLS, CDR2 YYNGEE. The CDR3: CASSVVGLSTDTQYF. Written as DNA, the CDR3 is TGTGCCAGCAGCGTAGTCGGTCTTAGCACAGATACGCAGTATTTT.

This clone appeared once. The V and J genes are TRBV5-1 and TRBJ2-7, with unresolved D. The CDR3 extends over 14 amino acids. Germline assignment: CDR1 SGHRS and CDR2 YFSETQ. V was trimmed by 0 bases and J by 2 bases, leaving 9 bases between them. CDR3 in DNA: TGCGCCAGCAGCTTGGTGGTAGCCCCCTACGAGCAGTACTTC. Residues: CASSLVVAPYEQYF.

This chain uses TRBV19 with TRBJ1-6; a weak D match, TRBD1 (5 bases). CDR1 is LNHDA and CDR2 is SQIVND in the germline V gene (reference sequence). The ends were cut back, 6 bases at V and 7 bases at J, with 13 bases in the middle. This CDR3 is built from 14 residues. The CDR3 region is CASRGEPRNSPLHF. CDR3 sequence (DNA): TGTGCCAGTAGAGGGGAACCACGCAATTCACCCCTCCACTTT.

The genes are TRBV10-3 and TRBJ2-1; 12 bases are shared with TRBD2. The CDR3 totals 14 residues. The ends lost 4 bases at V and 9 bases at J; junction bases unmatched: 4. Germline loops: CDR1 ENHRY, CDR2 SYGVKD. Here the CDR3 reads CAISGTSGKGEQFF. CDR3 nucleotide sequence: TGTGCCATCAGTGGGACTAGCGGGAAGGGTGAGCAGTTCTTC.

V and J are TRBV9 and TRBJ1-3, with a tentative D call TRBD1 (5 bases). CDR1 and CDR2 from the germline V gene are SGDLS and YYNGEE. The CDR3 is 14 residues long. Trimming took 0 bases from V and 3 from J, leaving 7 bases between them. The CDR3 DNA reads TGTGCCAGCAGCGTAGATACAGGTGGAAACACCATATATTTT. Amino acid sequence: CASSVDTGGNTIYF.

V usage is TRBV28 and J usage is TRBJ2-2; 12 positions match TRBD2. Germline CDR1 is MDHEN and CDR2 is SYDVKM. CDR3 size: 17 residues. V was pared by 3 bases and J by 4 bases, with 6 bases of the junction left unmatched. The CDR3 region has the DNA TGTGCCAGCAGTTTCAGACTAGCGGGAGTAGGCACCGGGGAGCTGTTTTTT. Translation: CASSFRLAGVGTGELFF.

J is TRBJ1-5 and V is TRBV30, with D possibly TRBD1 on 6 matching bases. The CDR3 has 13 amino acids. The germline V gene encodes CDR1 GTSNPN and CDR2 SVGIG (reference sequence). The ends were cut back, 5 bases at V and 1 base at J, with 9 bases in the middle. Written as DNA, the CDR3 is TGTGCCTGGGCCAGGGGAAGCAATCAGCCCCAGCATTTT. As protein: CAWARGSNQPQHF.

The V gene is TRBV6-5, the J gene TRBJ2-7; 11 nucleotides agree with TRBD2. The V gene end was trimmed by 6 bases and the J gene end by 5 bases; junction bases not matched to a gene: 6. CDR3 length: 14 residues. Germline assignment: CDR1 MNHEY and CDR2 SVGAGI. CDR3 residues: CASSGLAGRNEQYF. In nucleotides, the CDR3 is TGTGCCAGCAGCGGACTAGCGGGCCGTAACGAGCAGTACTTC.

This chain connects TRBV29-1 to TRBJ1-2; 7 bases fit TRBD1. Germline CDR1 is SQVTM and CDR2 is ANQGSEA. J lost 7 bases, V lost 4 bases, and 9 bases had no gene match. The CDR3 is made up of 13 amino acids. This CDR3 is CSVGAGTVSGYTF. CDR3 sequence (DNA): TGCAGCGTTGGCGCCGGGACAGTCAGTGGCTACACCTTC. Drawing the rest from reference TRBV29-1 and TRBJ1-2, the complete variable domain is SAVISQKPSRDICQRGTSLTIQCQVDSQVTMMFWYRQQPGQSLTLIATANQGSEATYESGFVIDKFPISRPNLTFSTLTVSNMSPEDSSIYLCSVGAGTVSGYTFGSGTRLTVV.

The chain is built from TRBV5-4 and TRBJ2-7; tentative D call: TRBD1 (6 bases). The CDR3 is 15 amino acids. Between the trimmed V and J ends, which lost 0 bases and 3 bases, there was a span of 13 bases. In germline, CDR1 is SGHNT, CDR2 YYREEE (reference sequence). This CDR3 is CASSLAAGAGYEQYF. Written as DNA, the CDR3 is TGTGCCAGCAGCTTGGCGGCAGGGGCGGGCTACGAGCAGTACTTC.

The gene calls are TRBV4-3 and TRBJ2-7, with a tentative D call TRBD1 (6 bases). CDR1 is LGHNA and CDR2 is YSLEER in the germline V gene. Trimming cost V 0 bases and J 5 bases, with 11 bases left between them. CDR3 length: 14 amino acids. This chain's CDR3 is CASSQDGAGDEQYF. The CDR3, as DNA: TGCGCCAGCAGCCAAGATGGGGCAGGGGACGAGCAGTACTTC.

The genes are TRBV7-2 and TRBJ1-4, with 11 bases identical to TRBD1. This CDR3 has 16 residues. V was clipped by 5 bases and J by 8 bases; unmatched bases: 10. Germline V CDR1 and CDR2: SGHTA, FQGNSA. The CDR3 nucleotides are TGTGCCAGCAGCCTGGGACAGGGGGGTTTTCGCGAAAAACTGTTTTTT. Its protein is CASSLGQGGFREKLFF.

The chain combines TRBV5-8 with TRBJ1-5; a possible D gene is TRBD1 (5 bases). This CDR3 is 15 amino acids long. Trimming took 2 bases from V and 7 from J, leaving 16 bases between them. The germline V gene encodes CDR1 SGHTS and CDR2 YDEGEE. CDR3 sequence (DNA): TGTGCCAGCAGCTTAGGTTCCCGGGCAGGGCAGCCCCAGCATTTT. Translation: CASSLGSRAGQPQHF.

The chain employs TRBV5-6 and TRBJ2-7; possible D gene TRBD1, 6 bases. Germline loops: CDR1 SGHDT, CDR2 YYEEEE. The CDR3 has 15 residues. The V and J ends lost 2 bases and 6 bases respectively, with 18 bases between them. The CDR3 coding sequence is TGTGCCAGCAGCTTCATATCCACAGGGAACGGCGAGCAGTACTTC. Protein: CASSFISTGNGEQYF.

The chain has TRBV2 and TRBJ2-4; possibly TRBD1 for D (6 bases). V gave up 6 bases and J gave up 1 base, with 10 bases separating them. CDR1 SNHLY and CDR2 FYNNEI come from the germline V gene. The CDR3 contains 14 residues. In DNA, the CDR3 is TGTGCCAGCAGCAGGGGAGTCGCCAAAAACATTCAGTACTTC. Protein sequence: CASSRGVAKNIQYF.

CDR3 coding DNA: TGTGCCAGCAGTTTGATACAGGGGATAGGCTACACCTTC. Amino acid sequence: CASSLIQGIGYTF. The chain couples TRBV28 to TRBJ1-2, with TRBD1 matching over 7 bases. This CDR3 has 13 residues. Germline loops: CDR1 MDHEN, CDR2 SYDVKM. Trimming at V came to 3 bases and at J to 8 bases, leaving 6 bases not matched to a gene.

The chain couples TRBV4-1 to TRBJ1-1; D is ambiguous. CDR1 is MGHRA, CDR2 YSYEKL, per germline. Trimming took 1 base from V and 7 from J, leaving 4 bases between them. This CDR3 is built from 11 residues. The CDR3 here is CASSQGGEAFF. The CDR3 coding sequence is TGCGCCAGCAGCCAAGGGGGTGAAGCTTTCTTT.

The chain has TRBV19 and TRBJ1-5, with D maybe TRBD1 (6 bases). The CDR3 totals 18 residues. Germline CDR1 and CDR2: LNHDA and SQIVND (reference sequence). Trimming cost V 1 base and J 4 bases, with 20 bases left between them. CDR3 region: CASSIVIGGAEGNQPQHF. The CDR3 bases are TGTGCCAGTAGTATAGTTATAGGGGGGGCAGAAGGAAATCAGCCCCAGCATTTT.

The sample holds one count of this clone. The chain carries TRBV5-6 and TRBJ1-1; D not certain. The CDR3 covers 15 residues. Germline CDR1 reads SGHDT; CDR2 reads YYEEEE. Trimming cost V 4 bases and J 0 bases, with 13 bases left between them. CDR3 nucleotide sequence: TGTGCCAGCAGCGCCGACATTTACATGAACACTGAAGCTTTCTTT. It codes for CASSADIYMNTEAFF.

This clone is a singleton in its sample. The chain recombines TRBV7-9 with TRBJ2-3; 8 nucleotides line up with TRBD2. Germline-derived CDR1 and CDR2 are SEHNR and FQNEAQ (reference sequence). The CDR3 consists of 15 residues. V lost 2 bases and J lost 1; bases outside the gene matches: 2. The CDR3 DNA is TGTGCCAGCAGCTTACAGACTAGCGGCACAGATACGCAGTATTTT. This codes for CASSLQTSGTDTQYF.